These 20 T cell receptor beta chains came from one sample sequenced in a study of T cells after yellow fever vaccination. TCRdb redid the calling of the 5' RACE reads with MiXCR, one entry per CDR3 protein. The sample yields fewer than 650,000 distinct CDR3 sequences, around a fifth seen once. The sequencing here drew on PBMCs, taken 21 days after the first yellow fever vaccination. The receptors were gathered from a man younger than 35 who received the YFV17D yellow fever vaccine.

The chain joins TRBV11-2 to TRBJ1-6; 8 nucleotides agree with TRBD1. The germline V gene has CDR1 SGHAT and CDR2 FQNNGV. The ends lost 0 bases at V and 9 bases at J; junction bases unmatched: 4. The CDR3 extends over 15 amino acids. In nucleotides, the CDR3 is TGTGCCAGCAGCTTAGAGGGGACAGGTAGTTCACCCCTCCACTTT. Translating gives CASSLEGTGSSPLHF.

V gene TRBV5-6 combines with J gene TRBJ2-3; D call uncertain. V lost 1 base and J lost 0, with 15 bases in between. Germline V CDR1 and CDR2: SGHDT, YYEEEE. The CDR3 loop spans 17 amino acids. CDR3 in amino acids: CASSLLLMGLSTDTQYF. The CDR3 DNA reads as TGTGCCAGCAGCTTGTTGCTAATGGGGTTAAGCACAGATACGCAGTATTTT.

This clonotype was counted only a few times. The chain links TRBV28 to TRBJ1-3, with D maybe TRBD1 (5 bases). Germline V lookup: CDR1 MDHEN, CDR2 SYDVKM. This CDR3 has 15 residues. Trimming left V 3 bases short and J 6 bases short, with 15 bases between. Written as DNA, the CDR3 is TGTGCCAGCAGTTTTAGTCATGGGGCGGAAAACACCATATATTTT. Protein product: CASSFSHGAENTIYF.

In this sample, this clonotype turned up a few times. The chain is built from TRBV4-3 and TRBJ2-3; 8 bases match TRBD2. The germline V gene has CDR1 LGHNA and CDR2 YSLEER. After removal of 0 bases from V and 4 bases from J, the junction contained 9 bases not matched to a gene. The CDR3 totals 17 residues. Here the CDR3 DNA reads TGCGCCAGCAGCCAAGATAGGCGGGGGGCAGGGGCAGATACGCAGTATTTT. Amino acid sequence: CASSQDRRGAGADTQYF.

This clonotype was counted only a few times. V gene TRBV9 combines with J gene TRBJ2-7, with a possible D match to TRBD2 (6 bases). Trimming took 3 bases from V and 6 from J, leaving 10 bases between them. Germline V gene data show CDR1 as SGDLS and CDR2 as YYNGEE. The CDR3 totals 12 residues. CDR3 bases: TGTGCCAGCAGCGCGAGCGGGTCCGAGCAGTACTTC. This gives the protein CASSASGSEQYF.

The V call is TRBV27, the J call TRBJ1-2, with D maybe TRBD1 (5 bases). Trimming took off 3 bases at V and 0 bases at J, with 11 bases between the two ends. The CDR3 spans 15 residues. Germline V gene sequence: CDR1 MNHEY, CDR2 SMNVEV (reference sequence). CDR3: CASSFLGHPNYGYTF. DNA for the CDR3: TGTGCCAGCAGTTTTCTTGGACACCCTAACTATGGCTACACCTTC.

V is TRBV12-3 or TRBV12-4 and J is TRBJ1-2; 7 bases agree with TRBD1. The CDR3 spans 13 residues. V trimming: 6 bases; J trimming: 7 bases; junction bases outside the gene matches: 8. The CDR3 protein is CASRPDRVGGYTF. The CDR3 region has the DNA TGTGCCAGCAGACCCGACAGGGTGGGTGGCTACACCTTC.

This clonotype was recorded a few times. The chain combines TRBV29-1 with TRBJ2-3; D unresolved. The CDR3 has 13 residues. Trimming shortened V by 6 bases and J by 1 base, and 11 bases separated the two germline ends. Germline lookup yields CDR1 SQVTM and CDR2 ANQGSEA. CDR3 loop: CSVMITGTDTQYF. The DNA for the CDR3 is TGCAGCGTGATGATCACGGGCACAGATACGCAGTATTTT.

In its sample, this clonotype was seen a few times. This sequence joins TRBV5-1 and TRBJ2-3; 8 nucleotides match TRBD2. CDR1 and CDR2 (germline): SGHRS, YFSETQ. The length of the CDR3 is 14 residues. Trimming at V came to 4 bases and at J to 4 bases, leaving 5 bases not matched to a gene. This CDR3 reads CASSPGLEADTQYF. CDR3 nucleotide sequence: TGCGCCAGCAGCCCGGGACTAGAGGCAGATACGCAGTATTTT.

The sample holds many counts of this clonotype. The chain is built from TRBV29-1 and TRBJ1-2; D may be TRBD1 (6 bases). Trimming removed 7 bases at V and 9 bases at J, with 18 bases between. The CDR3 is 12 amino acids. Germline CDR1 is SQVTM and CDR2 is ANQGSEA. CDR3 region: CSAPGGPGSYTF. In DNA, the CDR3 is TGCAGCGCCCCGGGGGGGCCTGGGAGCTACACCTTC.

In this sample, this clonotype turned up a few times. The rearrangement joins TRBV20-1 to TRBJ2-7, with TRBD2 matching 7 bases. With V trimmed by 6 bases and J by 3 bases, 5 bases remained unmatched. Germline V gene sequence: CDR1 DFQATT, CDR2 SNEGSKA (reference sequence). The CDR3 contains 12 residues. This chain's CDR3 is CSADRGVYEQYV. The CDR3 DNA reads TGCAGTGCCGACCGGGGGGTCTACGAGCAGTACGTC.

This chain's CDR3 is CASSPRTGTQYF. In nucleotides, the CDR3 is TGTGCCAGCAGCCCCCGGACAGGCACGCAGTATTTT. The chain uses TRBV9 and TRBJ2-3; the match to TRBD1 covers 7 bases. CDR3 length: 12 amino acids. The V and J ends lost 4 bases and 9 bases, in that order; junction bases with no gene match: 5. Germline assignment: CDR1 SGDLS and CDR2 YYNGEE.

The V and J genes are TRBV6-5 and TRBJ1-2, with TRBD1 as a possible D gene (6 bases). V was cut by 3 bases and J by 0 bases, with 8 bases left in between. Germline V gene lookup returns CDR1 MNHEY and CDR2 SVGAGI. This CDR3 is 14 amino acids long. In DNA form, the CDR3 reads TGTGCCAGCAGTTATGCAGGGGCTAACTATGGCTACACCTTC. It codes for CASSYAGANYGYTF.

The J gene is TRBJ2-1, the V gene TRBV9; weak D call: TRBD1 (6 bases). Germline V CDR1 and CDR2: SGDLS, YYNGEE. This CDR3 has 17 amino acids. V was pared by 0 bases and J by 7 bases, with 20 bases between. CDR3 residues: CASSVVGGTPGGNEQFF. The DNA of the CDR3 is TGTGCCAGCAGCGTAGTAGGGGGTACCCCCGGAGGTAATGAGCAGTTCTTC.

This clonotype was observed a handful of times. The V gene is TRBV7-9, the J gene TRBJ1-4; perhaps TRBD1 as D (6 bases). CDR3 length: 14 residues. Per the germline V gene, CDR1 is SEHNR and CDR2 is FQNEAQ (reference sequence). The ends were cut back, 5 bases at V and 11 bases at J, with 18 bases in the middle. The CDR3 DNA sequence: TGTGCCAGCAGCCCCGTGGGGGGCAACGTCAAACTGTTTTTT. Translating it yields CASSPVGGNVKLFF.

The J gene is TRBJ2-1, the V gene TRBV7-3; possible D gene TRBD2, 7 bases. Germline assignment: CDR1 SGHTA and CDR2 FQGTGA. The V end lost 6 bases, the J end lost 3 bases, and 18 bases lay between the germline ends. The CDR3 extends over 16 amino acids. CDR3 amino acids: CASRLLGGGSYNEQFF. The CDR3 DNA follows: TGTGCCAGCAGGCTCCTAGGGGGGGGGAGCTACAATGAGCAGTTCTTC.

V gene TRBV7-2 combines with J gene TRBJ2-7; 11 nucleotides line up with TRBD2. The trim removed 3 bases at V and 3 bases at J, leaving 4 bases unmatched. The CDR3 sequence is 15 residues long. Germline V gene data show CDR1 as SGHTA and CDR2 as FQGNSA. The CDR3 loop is CASSLTSGAFYEQYF. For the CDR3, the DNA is TGTGCCAGCAGCTTGACTAGCGGGGCCTTCTACGAGCAGTACTTC.

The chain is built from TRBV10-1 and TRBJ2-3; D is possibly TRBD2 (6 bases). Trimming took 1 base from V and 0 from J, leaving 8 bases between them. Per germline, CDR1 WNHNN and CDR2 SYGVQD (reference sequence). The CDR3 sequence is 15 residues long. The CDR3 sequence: CASSEYRGSTDTQYF. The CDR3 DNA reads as TGCGCCAGCAGTGAGTACCGGGGGAGCACAGATACGCAGTATTTT.

The CDR3 DNA follows: TGTGCCAGTAGTCAGCAAGGCTATGGCTACACCTTC. Translating it yields CASSQQGYGYTF. The chain links TRBV19 to TRBJ1-2, with D unclear. The CDR3 runs to 12 residues. The germline V gene encodes CDR1 LNHDA and CDR2 SQIVND (reference sequence). Trimming removed 5 bases at V and 4 bases at J, with 8 bases between.

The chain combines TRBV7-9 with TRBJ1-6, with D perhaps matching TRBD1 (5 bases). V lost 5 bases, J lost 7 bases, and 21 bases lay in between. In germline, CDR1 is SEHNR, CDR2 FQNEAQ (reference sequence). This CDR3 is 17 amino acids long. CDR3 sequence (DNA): TGTGCCAGCAGCGGCATTTTACGGGGGGGAAACAATTCACCCCTCCACTTT. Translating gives CASSGILRGGNNSPLHF.